Reported below is one TCR beta chain. Its cognate antigen is unknown. Trimming pared 4 bases from V and 4 bases from J, leaving 8 bases between. Germline CDR1 MNHNY, CDR2 SVGAGI (reference sequence). The CDR3 is 13 amino acids. The data are from a study of cytomegalovirus exposure and HLA in healthy donors. Here immunoSEQ multiplex PCR was the method, and the copy in TCRdb shows in-frame clones only, minus some. The sample carries over 200,000 clones, roughly 84% recorded once. Points from the study as a whole: According to a subsequent analysis, TCR clusters from the first cohort were inclined to appear together in the 130 or so validation repertoires. In vitro checks showed that a few CMV-associated chains really do target CMV antigens. Among TCR beta chains, those listed as cytomegalovirus-associated numbered more than 150.

Sequencing was carried out using PBMCs. The V gene is TRBV6-6, the J gene TRBJ1-5; maybe TRBD1 (6 bases). The origin of this receptor is a woman between 18 and 30 years old in good health and CMV-seropositive. CDR3: CASSSRGNQPQHF. DNA of the CDR3: TGTGCCAGCAGTTCCAGGGGTAATCAGCCCCAGCATTTT.